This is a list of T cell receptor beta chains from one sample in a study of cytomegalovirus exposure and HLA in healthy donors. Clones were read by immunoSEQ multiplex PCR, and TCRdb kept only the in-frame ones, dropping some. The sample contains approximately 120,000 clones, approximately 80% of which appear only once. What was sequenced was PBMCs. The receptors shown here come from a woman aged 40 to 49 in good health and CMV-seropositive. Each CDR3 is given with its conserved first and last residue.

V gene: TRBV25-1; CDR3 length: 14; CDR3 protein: CASSDSRSVETQYF
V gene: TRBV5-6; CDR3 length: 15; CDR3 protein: CASSLISGSYNEQFF
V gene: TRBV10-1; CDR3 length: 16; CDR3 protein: CASSESGTGGRYEQYF
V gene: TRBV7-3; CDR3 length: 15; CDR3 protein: CASSLGKGNTDTQYF
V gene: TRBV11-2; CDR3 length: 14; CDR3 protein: CASSSRIRENTQYF
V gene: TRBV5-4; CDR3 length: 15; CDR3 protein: CASSSTSGASYEQYF
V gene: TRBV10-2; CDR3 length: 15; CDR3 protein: CASSESQGAPYEQYF
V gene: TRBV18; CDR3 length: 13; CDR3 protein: CASSRDRGREQYF
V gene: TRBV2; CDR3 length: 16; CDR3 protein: CASSEVVAGGSDTQYF
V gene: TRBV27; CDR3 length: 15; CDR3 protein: CASSLSETGSGELFF
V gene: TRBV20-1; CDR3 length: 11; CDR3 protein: CSAAPRVEQFF
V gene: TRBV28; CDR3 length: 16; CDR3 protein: CASSLGLAGASDTQYF
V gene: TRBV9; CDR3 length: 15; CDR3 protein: CASSVEGGRQETQYF
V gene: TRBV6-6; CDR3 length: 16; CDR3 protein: CASSGKGAFINEKLFF
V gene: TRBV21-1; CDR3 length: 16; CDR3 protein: CASSPIWGGPTYEQYF
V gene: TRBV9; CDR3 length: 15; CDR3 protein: CASSARSSGYNEQFF
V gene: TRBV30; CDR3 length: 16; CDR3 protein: CAWIPGLALNTGELFF
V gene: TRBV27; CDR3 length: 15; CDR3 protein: CASRPPNREPYEQYF
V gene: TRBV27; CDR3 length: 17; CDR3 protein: CASSLLSPGRYNSPLHF
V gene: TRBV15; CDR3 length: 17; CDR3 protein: CATSRISSGIAKNIQYF
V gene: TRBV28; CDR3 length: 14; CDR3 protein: CASIASGRVYEQYF
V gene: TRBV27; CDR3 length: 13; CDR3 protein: CASSPTGFDEQYF
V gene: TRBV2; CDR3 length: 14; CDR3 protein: CASSNTGWNTEAFF
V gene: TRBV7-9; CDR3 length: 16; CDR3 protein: CASSPERELSTDTQYF
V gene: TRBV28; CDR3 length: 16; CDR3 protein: CASSLWGRGGKNIQYF
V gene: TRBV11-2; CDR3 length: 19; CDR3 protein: CASSIRDSGITSLYTEAFF
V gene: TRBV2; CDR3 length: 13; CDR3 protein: CARRDRTNEKLFF